These 22 T cell receptor beta chains were all obtained from the same sample, sequenced in a study of blood T cell repertoires in COVID-19 (dated by TCRdb to about 2020). Libraries were made using the immunoSEQ multiplex PCR assay. What TCRdb holds here is the immuneACCESS table cut down to in-frame rearrangements. Part of the clones is not present; checked against another copy, under half of the missing clones reflect an unresolved V gene, and the others are unexplained. Here the sample has around 230,000 clones; roughly 80% occur a single time. About 2.5% of the sample belongs to the ten largest clones. Source material: peripheral blood. The receptors were gathered from a woman aged 70-85 years with active or convalescent COVID-19.

This clone turned up a few times. V is TRBV3-1 (or the pseudogene TRBV3-2) and J is TRBJ1-2; 7 bases map to TRBD1. V shed 6 bases, J shed 2 bases, and the junction held 9 bases outside the gene matches. This CDR3 is 15 amino acids long. Germline CDR1 is LGHDT and CDR2 is YNNKEL (reference sequence). DNA for the CDR3: TGTGCCAGCAGGGGGTCTAAGGGACAGAACTATGGCTACACCTTC. Residues: CASRGSKGQNYGYTF.

This clone has just a few counts. V is TRBV7-9 and J is TRBJ1-1; D is undetermined. Trimming cost V 5 bases and J 5 bases, with 12 bases left between them. Per germline, CDR1 SEHNR and CDR2 FQNEAQ (reference sequence). The CDR3 has 13 amino acids. DNA for the CDR3: TGTGCCAGCAGCCCGATGGGCGATACTGAAGCTTTCTTT. This codes for CASSPMGDTEAFF.

The rearrangement joins TRBV3-1 (or the pseudogene TRBV3-2) to TRBJ2-2; D uncertain. CDR1 and CDR2 from the germline V gene are LGHDT and YNNKEL (reference sequence). The ends were cut back, 2 bases at V and 6 bases at J, with 10 bases in the middle. The CDR3 consists of 14 residues. The CDR3 spells CASSQRGWAGELFF. The CDR3 DNA sequence: TGTGCCAGCAGCCAACGAGGATGGGCCGGGGAGCTGTTTTTT.

CDR3 nucleotides: TGTGCCAGCAGTTTAACGGGGGACGGTAGAGGCTACACCTTC. It codes for CASSLTGDGRGYTF. The chain couples TRBV28 to TRBJ1-2; maybe TRBD1 (5 bases). The germline CDR1 and CDR2 sequences are MDHEN and SYDVKM. The CDR3 consists of 14 residues. V dropped 2 bases and J dropped 8 bases, with 15 bases sitting between them.

The chain has TRBV10-1 and TRBJ1-6; D possibly corresponds to TRBD1 (5 bases). V gave up 3 bases and J gave up 5 bases, with 5 bases separating them. The CDR3 length is 13 residues. Germline CDR1 reads WNHNN; CDR2 reads SYGVQD (reference sequence). As DNA, the CDR3 is TGCGCCAGCAGTGACAGGGATAATTCACCCCTCCACTTT. Translation gives CASSDRDNSPLHF.

V and J are TRBV5-1 and TRBJ2-1; 7 bases are a match to TRBD1. The CDR3 runs 15 residues. The junction had 2 bases not matched to a gene; V was cut back by 2 bases and J by 0 bases. Germline V CDR1 and CDR2: SGHRS, YFSETQ. The CDR3 loop reads CASSFGTASYNEQFF. The CDR3 DNA reads TGCGCCAGCAGCTTCGGGACAGCCTCCTACAATGAGCAGTTCTTC. Supplemented by reference TRBV5-1 and TRBJ2-1, the full variable domain reads KAGVTQTPRYLIKTRGQQVTLSCSPISGHRSVSWYQQTPGQGLQFLFEYFSETQRNKGNFPGRFSGRQFSNSRSEMNVSTLELGDSALYLCASSFGTASYNEQFFGPGTRLTVL.

This sequence joins TRBV7-2 and TRBJ1-5; no definite D call. Trimming stripped 5 bases from V and 6 bases from J, with 8 bases between. Germline V gives CDR1 SGHTA, CDR2 FQGNSA. CDR3 length equals 12 residues. The CDR3 nucleotides are TGTGCCAGCAGCCCCGCGGGTCAGCCCCAGCATTTT. As protein: CASSPAGQPQHF.

This chain uses TRBV2 with TRBJ1-5; D remains unclear. In germline, CDR1 is SNHLY, CDR2 FYNNEI. The ends were cut back, 4 bases at V and 0 bases at J, with 10 bases in the middle. CDR3 length: 15 amino acids. In DNA, the CDR3 is TGTGCCAGCAGTGGTCCTACCCCTAGCAATCAGCCCCAGCATTTT. This codes for CASSGPTPSNQPQHF. Looking up the rest from reference TRBV2 and TRBJ1-5 gives the full variable domain: EPEVTQTPSHQVTQMGQEVILRCVPISNHLYFYWYRQILGQKVEFLVSFYNNEISEKSEIFDDQFSVERPDGSNFTLKIRSTKLEDSAMYFCASSGPTPSNQPQHFGDGTRLSIL.

As regards this clone: Other DNA sequences of this sample code for an identical CDR3. V and J are TRBV18 and TRBJ1-5; D not certain. This CDR3 has 13 residues. Germline V gene lookup returns CDR1 KGHSH and CDR2 LQKENI. V was cut by 3 bases and J by 0 bases, with 3 bases left in between. This CDR3 reads CASSPYSNQPQHF. In nucleotides, the CDR3 is TGTGCCAGCTCACCTTATAGCAATCAGCCCCAGCATTTT.

The chain joins TRBV10-3 to TRBJ2-1, with D perhaps TRBD1 (6 bases). The germline CDR1 and CDR2 sequences are ENHRY and SYGVKD. The CDR3 covers 13 residues. Trimming shortened V by 10 bases and J by 6 bases, and 16 bases separated the two germline ends. CDR3: CASNTGSVNEQFF. Here the CDR3 DNA reads TGTGCCAGCAACACAGGGTCTGTCAATGAGCAGTTCTTC.

As to this clone: One end of the junction does not line up with germline, which may come from a read error. This chain uses TRBV7-9 with TRBJ2-3; TRBD2 is a possible D gene (5 bases). Looked up from germline, CDR1 is SEHNR and CDR2 is FQNEAQ (reference sequence). The CDR3 spans 14 residues. The CDR3 loop is CASSLANEADTQYF. DNA for the CDR3: TGTGCCAGCAGCCTAGCTAATGAGGCAGATACGCAGTATTTT.

V gene TRBV5-5 combines with J gene TRBJ1-1, with D possibly TRBD1 on 5 matching bases. The CDR3 is 14 residues long. Germline CDR1 is SGHKS and CDR2 is YYEKEE (reference sequence). V was cut by 2 bases and J by 4 bases, with 12 bases left in between. The CDR3 DNA is TGTGCCAGCAGCTTAGGGGTACGTGGCACTGAAGCTTTCTTT. As protein: CASSLGVRGTEAFF.

The rearrangement links TRBV18 to TRBJ1-5; TRBD1 matches 9 bases. The V gene end was trimmed by 2 bases and the J gene end by 4 bases; junction bases not matched to a gene: 3. Per the germline V gene, CDR1 is KGHSH and CDR2 is LQKENI. There are 15 residues in the CDR3. This chain's CDR3 is CASSPGTGLNQPQHF. The CDR3 bases are TGTGCCAGCTCACCAGGGACAGGGCTGAATCAGCCCCAGCATTTT.

The rearrangement uses TRBV3-1 (or the pseudogene TRBV3-2) and TRBJ1-1, with D perhaps matching TRBD1 (6 bases). The CDR3 contains 16 residues. Trimming cost V 4 bases and J 0 bases, with 15 bases left between them. CDR1 is LGHDT, CDR2 YNNKEL, per germline (reference sequence). The chain's CDR3 is CASSPFFGGMNTEAFF. The DNA for the CDR3 is TGTGCCAGCAGCCCGTTTTTTGGGGGCATGAACACTGAAGCTTTCTTT.

CDR3 DNA sequence: TGCAGCGTTGACCTAGCGGGAGGGCATGAGCAGTTCTTC. Translation: CSVDLAGGHEQFF. The V gene is TRBV29-1, the J gene TRBJ2-1; 12 positions agree with TRBD2. The V gene end was trimmed by 3 bases and the J gene end by 8 bases; junction bases not matched to a gene: 2. The CDR3 consists of 13 residues. The germline CDR1 and CDR2 sequences are SQVTM and ANQGSEA.

The chain uses TRBV5-1 and TRBJ2-6, with D maybe TRBD1 (6 bases). Germline values: CDR1 SGHRS, CDR2 YFSETQ. Trimming took 5 bases from V and 0 from J, leaving 12 bases between them. The CDR3 extends over 16 amino acids. Here the CDR3 reads CASRSTGLSGANVLTF. The DNA for the CDR3 is TGCGCCAGCAGATCGACAGGTCTCTCTGGGGCCAACGTCCTGACTTTC.

CDR3 nucleotide sequence: TGCGCCAGCAGCCGATTAGCGGGGGAGCCGGAGCAGTACTTC. This codes for CASSRLAGEPEQYF. This chain links TRBV4-1 with TRBJ2-7; 9 nucleotides align to TRBD2. The CDR3 loop spans 14 amino acids. Germline CDR1 is MGHRA and CDR2 is YSYEKL. The J segment lost 7 bases and the V segment lost 4 bases, leaving 8 bases of the junction unmatched.

This clone was detected once. The chain has TRBV5-1 and TRBJ2-1; D is unclear. Germline assignment: CDR1 SGHRS and CDR2 YFSETQ. Trimming removed 4 bases from V and 5 bases from J, with 10 bases in between. This CDR3 comprises 13 residues. The CDR3 DNA is TGCGCCAGCAGCCCAAACAACAACAATGAGCAGTTCTTC. This encodes CASSPNNNNEQFF.

This chain connects TRBV5-1 to TRBJ1-1, with D perhaps matching TRBD1 (6 bases). CDR3 size: 15 residues. Looked up from germline, CDR1 is SGHRS and CDR2 is YFSETQ. The V end was cut by 0 bases, the J end by 5 bases, with 14 bases between. The CDR3: CASSLGEQGRTEAFF. For the CDR3, the DNA is TGCGCCAGCAGCTTGGGAGAACAGGGACGGACTGAAGCTTTCTTT.

V usage is TRBV19 and J usage is TRBJ2-7, with D maybe TRBD1 (6 bases). V was shortened by 7 bases and J by 7 bases, with 14 bases between the two germline ends. Germline CDR1 and CDR2: LNHDA and SQIVND (reference sequence). CDR3 length: 12 amino acids. In nucleotides, the CDR3 is TGTGCCAGTATCAGCCCCGACAGGGAGCAGTACTTC. Its protein is CASISPDREQYF.

The chain has TRBV7-9 and TRBJ2-2, with D unclear. Germline-derived CDR1 and CDR2 are SEHNR and FQNEAQ (reference sequence). The CDR3 contains 16 residues. Trimming removed 5 bases at V and 4 bases at J, with 17 bases between. The CDR3, as DNA: TGTGCCAGCAGCCCCCGACTTTATCCCGGCACCGGGGAGCTGTTTTTT. It is translated as CASSPRLYPGTGELFF.

The table lists this clone with many counts. The chain uses TRBV28 and TRBJ1-5, with 7 bases identical to TRBD1. With 4 bases clipped from V and 6 bases from J, the junction kept 6 bases outside the gene matches. This CDR3 is 14 amino acids long. CDR1 is MDHEN, CDR2 SYDVKM, per germline. CDR3 residues: CASSSQGEGQPQHF. The CDR3 nucleotides read TGTGCCAGCAGTTCCCAGGGGGAAGGTCAGCCCCAGCATTTT.